Shown below are 21 T cell receptor beta chains from a single sample sequenced in a study of shared clonotypes between healthy human individuals. Libraries were prepared by immunoSEQ multiplex PCR; TCRdb keeps only in-frame clonotypes and omits some of them. The data show approximately 1.5 million clones, 95% to 99% seen once. The sequenced material came from naive CD4+ T cells sorted from blood. Subset: CD45RA+ positively selected. The receptor set was obtained from a man aged 25 to 40 in good health.

This chain links TRBV7-8 with TRBJ2-7; 9 bases align to TRBD1. With V trimmed by 7 bases and J by 3 bases, 4 bases remained unmatched. This CDR3 region has 13 residues. Germline CDR1 SGHVS, CDR2 FQNEAQ. The CDR3 nucleotides read TGTGCCAGCACCTGGACAGGGGACTACGAGCAGTACTTC. It specifies CASTWTGDYEQYF.

V and J are TRBV7-8 and TRBJ2-5; D ambiguous. The CDR3 is made up of 11 amino acids. The germline gives CDR1 SGHVS, CDR2 FQNEAQ. The germline V and J ends were trimmed by 3 bases and 5 bases, with 4 bases remaining between them. CDR3 sequence: CASSFMETQYF. For the CDR3, the DNA is TGTGCCAGCAGCTTCATGGAGACCCAGTACTTC.

The rearrangement joins TRBV18 to TRBJ2-6, with D uncertain. V shed 4 bases and J shed 0 bases, with 10 bases lying between them. The germline CDR1 and CDR2 sequences are KGHSH and LQKENI. The CDR3 spans 16 residues. In nucleotides, the CDR3 is TGTGCCAGCTCACTATTAGGAATCTCTGGGGCCAACGTCCTGACTTTC. This codes for CASSLLGISGANVLTF. Using reference TRBV18 and TRBJ2-6 for the parts outside the CDR3, the full variable domain is NAGVMQNPRHLVRRRGQEARLRCSPMKGHSHVYWYRQLPEEGLKFMVYLQKENIIDESGMPKERFSAEFPKEGPSILRIQQVVRGDSAAYFCASSLLGISGANVLTFGAGSRLTVL.

This chain connects TRBV5-4 to TRBJ2-1; TRBD2 aligns across 12 bases. V shed 4 bases, J shed 7 bases, and the junction held 3 bases outside the gene matches. CDR1 is SGHNT, CDR2 YYREEE, per germline (reference sequence). The CDR3 is 14 amino acids. CDR3 amino acids: CASSRLAGENEQFF. The CDR3 bases are TGTGCCAGCAGCCGACTAGCGGGAGAAAATGAGCAGTTCTTC.

The rearrangement joins TRBV7-9 to TRBJ2-7, with D hard to call. The CDR3 covers 13 residues. Germline V lookup: CDR1 SEHNR, CDR2 FQNEAQ (reference sequence). V gave up 5 bases and J gave up 5 bases, with 13 bases separating them. The CDR3 region has the DNA TGTGCCAGCAGCGCGGCCGCGAGCCACGAGCAGTACTTC. Protein sequence: CASSAAASHEQYF. Looking up the rest from reference TRBV7-9 and TRBJ2-7 gives the full variable domain: DTGVSQNPRHKITKRGQNVTFRCDPISEHNRLYWYRQTLGQGPEFLTYFQNEAQLEKSRLLSDRFSAERPKGSFSTLEIQRTEQGDSAMYLCASSAAASHEQYFGPGTRLTVT.

This sequence joins TRBV12-5 and TRBJ2-5, with D perhaps matching TRBD1 (6 bases). Germline V lookup: CDR1 LGHNT, CDR2 FRNRAP. Deletions cut 1 base from V and 3 bases from J, with 15 bases between. This CDR3 has 16 residues. CDR3 in DNA: TGTGCTAGTGGTTTGGGGGGCAGGGGTCGGAAAGAGACCCAGTACTTC. Protein: CASGLGGRGRKETQYF. The whole variable domain, filled in from reference TRBV12-5 and TRBJ2-5, reads DARVTQTPRHKVTEMGQEVTMRCQPILGHNTVFWYRQTMMQGLELLAYFRNRAPLDDSGMPKDRFSAEMPDATLATLKIQPSEPRDSAVYFCASGLGGRGRKETQYFGPGTRLLVL.

The chain is built from TRBV7-6 and TRBJ2-3, with 8 bases aligning to TRBD1. Looked up from germline, CDR1 is SGHVS and CDR2 is FNYEAQ. The trim removed 1 base at V and 2 bases at J, leaving 5 bases unmatched. This CDR3 has 16 amino acids. The CDR3 here is CASSLVAGGTTDTQYF. The CDR3 DNA reads TGTGCCAGCAGCTTAGTGGCAGGGGGCACCACAGATACGCAGTATTTT.

This clone was observed once. The chain joins TRBV7-9 to TRBJ2-2; no definite D call. The CDR3 length is 15 residues. The ends were cut back, 2 bases at V and 6 bases at J, with 13 bases in the middle. In germline, CDR1 is SEHNR, CDR2 FQNEAQ (reference sequence). DNA for the CDR3: TGTGCCAGCAGCTTAAAAGGTCCACCCTCCGGGGAGCTGTTTTTT. It specifies CASSLKGPPSGELFF. Together with reference TRBV7-9 and TRBJ2-2, the CDR3 gives the full variable domain: DTGVSQNPRHKITKRGQNVTFRCDPISEHNRLYWYRQTLGQGPEFLTYFQNEAQLEKSRLLSDRFSAERPKGSFSTLEIQRTEQGDSAMYLCASSLKGPPSGELFFGEGSRLTVL.

This sequence joins TRBV14 and TRBJ2-1, with D possibly matching TRBD2 (6 bases). This CDR3 spans 13 amino acids. Per germline, CDR1 SGHDN and CDR2 FVKESK. V lost 0 bases to trimming and J lost 9 bases, with 9 bases between them. CDR3 loop: CASSQEERAEQFF. The CDR3 DNA reads TGTGCCAGCAGCCAAGAAGAGCGGGCTGAGCAGTTCTTC. Together with reference TRBV14 and TRBJ2-1, the CDR3 gives the full variable domain: EAGVTQFPSHSVIEKGQTVTLRCDPISGHDNLYWYRRVMGKEIKFLLHFVKESKQDESGMPNNRFLAERTGGTYSTLKVQPAELEDSGVYFCASSQEERAEQFFGPGTRLTVL.

The rearrangement links TRBV9 to TRBJ1-3, with 7 bases lining up with TRBD1. J was trimmed by 4 bases and V by 2 bases; bases with no gene match: 9. CDR1 and CDR2 (germline): SGDLS, YYNGEE. The CDR3 is 16 residues long. Here the CDR3 reads CASSVRQGGWGNTIYF. CDR3 sequence (DNA): TGTGCCAGCAGCGTCCGACAGGGAGGGTGGGGAAACACCATATATTTT.

In regard to this clone: Within the sample, other DNA sequences also encode this same CDR3. The chain is built from TRBV5-6 and TRBJ1-2; 8 positions match TRBD1. This CDR3 comprises 13 residues. Germline lookup yields CDR1 SGHDT and CDR2 YYEEEE. V shed 0 bases and J 8 bases; nucleotides not matched to a gene: 3. In DNA form, the CDR3 reads TGTGCCAGCAGCTTGGGACAGGGGCAAGGCTACACCTTC. Its translation is CASSLGQGQGYTF.

The DNA for the CDR3 is TGCGCCAGCAGCTTTGGGAGTAGGGAGTATGGCTACACCTTC. Translating gives CASSFGSREYGYTF. The genes are TRBV5-1 and TRBJ1-2; D unresolved. Germline V lookup: CDR1 SGHRS, CDR2 YFSETQ. Trimming took off 2 bases at V and 5 bases at J, with 13 bases between the two ends. This CDR3 has 14 amino acids.

This chain connects TRBV18 to TRBJ2-1; TRBD2 matches at 9 bases. The CDR3 is made up of 14 amino acids. The germline gives CDR1 KGHSH, CDR2 LQKENI. V lost 1 base, J lost 9 bases, and 4 bases stayed unmatched. CDR3 nucleotides: TGTGCCAGCTCACCACTAGCGGGAGATACTGAGCAGTTCTTC. As protein: CASSPLAGDTEQFF.

The V gene is TRBV27, the J gene TRBJ2-2, with 8 bases identical to TRBD1. The germline CDR1 and CDR2 sequences are MNHEY and SMNVEV (reference sequence). The CDR3 spans 21 residues. J lost 6 bases, V lost 6 bases, and 27 bases had no gene match. The chain's CDR3 is CASSSKIRQGPNMRGPGELFF. The CDR3 region has the DNA TGTGCCAGCAGCTCTAAAATCCGACAGGGGCCGAATATGAGGGGTCCCGGGGAGCTGTTTTTT.

The rearrangement links TRBV6-5 to TRBJ2-7, with TRBD1 matching over 9 bases. Germline V gene sequence: CDR1 MNHEY, CDR2 SVGAGI. Losses at the gene ends were 0 bases for V and 2 bases for J; bases not matched to a gene: 5. The CDR3 has 16 amino acids. CDR3 region: CASSYSRTGVPYEQYF. CDR3 nucleotide sequence: TGTGCCAGCAGTTACTCCCGGACAGGGGTCCCCTACGAGCAGTACTTC.

This rearrangement joins TRBV25-1 to TRBJ2-7; TRBD2 matches at 9 bases. The CDR3 runs to 13 residues. The trim removed 6 bases at V and 0 bases at J, leaving 0 bases unmatched. CDR1 is MGHDK and CDR2 is SYGVNS in the germline V gene. The chain's CDR3 is CASRREGSYEQYF. The CDR3 DNA follows: TGTGCCAGCAGGCGGGAGGGCTCCTACGAGCAGTACTTC.

The V gene is TRBV7-3, the J gene TRBJ2-3; a possible D gene is TRBD2 (5 bases). Germline CDR1 SGHTA, CDR2 FQGTGA. V gave up 5 bases and J gave up 1 base, with 16 bases separating them. The CDR3 is 16 amino acids. CDR3 amino acids: CASSRKGGWGTDTQYF. CDR3 coding DNA: TGTGCCAGCAGCCGGAAAGGCGGGTGGGGCACAGATACGCAGTATTTT. Drawing the rest from reference TRBV7-3 and TRBJ2-3, the complete variable domain is GAGVSQTPSNKVTEKGKYVELRCDPISGHTALYWYRQSLGQGPEFLIYFQGTGAADDSGLPNDRFFAVRPEGSVSTLKIQRTERGDSAVYLCASSRKGGWGTDTQYFGPGTRLTVL.

V is TRBV5-4 and J is TRBJ2-3; 8 nucleotides line up with TRBD2. CDR3 length: 18 residues. From germline, CDR1 is SGHNT and CDR2 YYREEE (reference sequence). After removal of 6 bases from V and 0 bases from J, the junction contained 15 bases not matched to a gene. CDR3 in DNA: TGTGCCAGCATACCCCCGGGACTAGAGCCTTCTAGCACAGATACGCAGTATTTT. It codes for CASIPPGLEPSSTDTQYF.

Details on this clone: The sample has other DNA sequences that encode this CDR3 too. The chain uses TRBV5-8 and TRBJ2-1, with 9 bases fitting TRBD1. CDR1 SGHTS and CDR2 YDEGEE come from the germline V gene. The CDR3 contains 14 residues. V trimming: 4 bases; J trimming: 4 bases; junction bases outside the gene matches: 3. The CDR3 DNA reads as TGTGCCAGCAGCCTGGACAGGGGATACAATGAGCAGTTCTTC. Its translation: CASSLDRGYNEQFF.

The chain combines TRBV12-5 with TRBJ2-2; D remains unclear. Germline lookup yields CDR1 LGHNT and CDR2 FRNRAP. Trimming left V 0 bases short and J 5 bases short, with 4 bases between. The CDR3 is made up of 13 amino acids. CDR3: CASGLVRTGELFF. The DNA of the CDR3 is TGTGCTAGTGGTTTGGTACGAACCGGGGAGCTGTTTTTT.

The chain combines TRBV29-1 with TRBJ2-2; the match to TRBD2 covers 8 bases. The V gene end was trimmed by 3 bases and the J gene end by 4 bases; junction bases not matched to a gene: 4. Germline CDR1 is SQVTM and CDR2 is ANQGSEA. CDR3 size: 14 residues. Written as DNA, the CDR3 is TGCAGCGTTGACACGGGAGGGATCACCGGGGAGCTGTTTTTT. This sequence encodes CSVDTGGITGELFF.